The clone carrying this T cell receptor (beta chain) showed up just once. TCRdb's table, derived via immunoSEQ multiplex PCR, lists solely in-frame clones and lacks some. The sample yields 550,000 to 800,000 clones, 75% to 90% seen once. These data come from a study of shared T cell receptors in the human thymus. These same data were also listed under a study on human thymus T cells. According to that study: Biased V and J segment usage appeared in thymus and peripheral blood.

This clonotype originated in a girl under three years old with a congenital heart defect. The sequencing input was thymocytes.

Here the CDR3 reads CASSSNYGYTF. CDR3 DNA sequence: TGTGCCAGCAGCTCGAACTATGGCTACACCTTC. The V and J genes are TRBV5-6 and TRBJ1-2, with unresolved D. Germline V gene data show CDR1 as SGHDT and CDR2 as YYEEEE. CDR3 length: 11 amino acids. The V and J ends lost 3 bases and 2 bases respectively, with 2 bases between them.